This T cell receptor beta chain was captured by sequencing in a study of regulatory T cells in long-lasting Graves disease. Arm-PCR with iRepertoire HTBI primers amplified the CDR3 regions for these TCR beta libraries. Authors' data handling: Detected in the samples were about 60 TRBV and 14 TRBJ segments. TCRdb fed the multiplex PCR reads into MiXCR, producing one record per CDR3 protein. TCRdb, not the original authors, processed these V and J calls. Of around 500,000 distinct CDR3 sequences in the sample, more than 15% are singletons; the top ten hold roughly 25%. On this clonotype: Its antigen is undetermined.

The germline V and J ends were trimmed by 4 bases and 4 bases, with 8 bases remaining between them. CDR1 is MGHRA, CDR2 YSYEKL, per germline. The CDR3 totals 13 residues. Study findings and constraints: Among persistent patients, a larger number of public clonotypes were shared (around 2,700) than among newly diagnosed patients (under 1,000).

Time point: newly diagnosed GD, antithyroid drugs for less than 3 months. PBMCs were the source of the RNA used for TCR sequencing. This sample also appeared in a second study, on T cells in Graves' hyperthyroidism and ophthalmopathy. That study reports: Aged 18 to 65, the patients had hyperthyroidism that was newly diagnosed and had lasted under 2 months. HTBI primers were the set used in a first-round RT-PCR of the TCR CDR3.

The chain has TRBV4-1 and TRBJ2-1; D is unclear. Sample: peripheral blood mononuclear cells (PBMCs), taken at new diagnosis, from a patient treated with antithyroid drugs. The sequence came from a woman aged 35 to 59 with Graves disease. CDR3 nucleotide sequence: TGCGCCAGCAGCCGAAGCAGATACAATGAGCAGTTCTTC. Its protein product is CASSRSRYNEQFF.